This record looks at one T cell receptor (beta chain) sequence and its context. The sample originates from a study of response to subunit inactivated influenza vaccine. CDR1 SGHAT and CDR2 FQNNGV come from the germline V gene. This CDR3 has 15 amino acids. Trimming pared 5 bases from V and 7 bases from J, leaving 15 bases between. MiXCR was run by TCRdb on the RT-PCR reads, yielding one entry per CDR3 protein. The data show roughly 160,000 distinct CDR3 sequences, with roughly a tenth seen just once and roughly a third held by the top ten. The sample in question was CD8+ T cells sorted from PBMCs, obtained less than 30 months after vaccination. This sequence was found in a man aged 50 to 75 who received an inactivated influenza vaccine. This chain joins TRBV11-2 and TRBJ1-6, with a possible D match to TRBD1 (6 bases). CDR3 region: CASSPMTGGNSPLHF. As DNA, the CDR3 is TGTGCCAGCAGCCCGATGACGGGGGGCAATTCACCCCTCCACTTT.